This T cell receptor (beta chain) was captured in a study of shared T cell receptors in the human thymus. Sequencing was performed with immunoSEQ multiplex PCR; in TCRdb, only in-frame clones are kept and a portion is missing. The table records 700,000 to 750,000 clones, around 85% of them present only once. These sequences were also reported in another study, on human thymus T cells. That report adds: It was healthy Finnish infants having corrective surgery for congenital heart defects who were the donors. The study used thymus tissue resected during corrective heart surgery. There appeared to be biased usage of V and J genes in thymic and blood repertoires. There were highly overlapping thymic repertoires among unrelated individuals, as related research reported.

Sequencing was carried out using thymocytes. This receptor was taken from a girl less than two years old with a congenital heart defect.

The DNA of the CDR3 is TGTGCCAGTAGTATAGAGCCCGCCGGGAGAAACACCATATATTTT. It codes for CASSIEPAGRNTIYF. V and J are TRBV19 and TRBJ1-3; D not certain. The ends were cut back, 0 bases at V and 5 bases at J, with 11 bases in the middle. CDR1 is LNHDA, CDR2 SQIVND, per germline (reference sequence). The CDR3 is 15 amino acids.